This T cell receptor beta chain was identified during a study of blood T cells in healthy people across ages. Study observations and caveats: The long-lived group displayed more naive CD4+ cells, plus higher diversity, than the aged donors did.

Together with a sample-barcoded 5' primer, a J-beta primer mix was included in a second PCR lasting about 6 to 11 cycles. With 12 random nucleotides, a template-switch adaptor tagged each individual cDNA molecule. TCRdb reanalysed the 5' RACE reads using MiXCR and keeps one entry per CDR3 protein. The repertoire holds under 2 million distinct CDR3 sequences, with 30% to 35% as singletons. Germline loops: CDR1 MGHRA, CDR2 YSYEKL. The CDR3 is 16 residues long. This clonotype was seen only once. Its antigen is unknown. One end of the junction fails to match germline, which may point to a read error. J is TRBJ1-5 and V is TRBV4-1; TRBD1 might be the D (5 bases). The material sequenced was blood. This clonotype originated in a woman aged 25 to 45 in good health. The CDR3 sequence: CANSQGWQGFDQPQHF. The CDR3 nucleotides are TGCGCCAACAGCCAAGGTTGGCAGGGATTCGATCAGCCCCAGCATTTT.